Here is one T cell receptor beta chain with its context. J gave up 5 bases and V 3 bases, and 13 bases lay outside the gene matches. The CDR3 spans 18 residues. Germline loops: CDR1 MDHEN, CDR2 SYDVKM. The sample comes from a study of cytomegalovirus exposure and HLA in healthy donors. The primer mix had 60 Vbeta and 13 Jbeta primers. Sequenced by immunoSEQ multiplex PCR; TCRdb stores in-frame clones only, minus some. The repertoire includes some 120,000 clones, roughly 82% of them detected once, and about 11% sits in the top ten. This TCR was recovered from a male donor in good health and CMV-seropositive. The chain uses TRBV28 and TRBJ2-5, with 12 positions matching TRBD2. The material sequenced was PBMCs. The CDR3, as DNA: TGTGCCAGCAGTTTTATCAGGACTAGCGGGAAGGGGAGTGAGACCCAGTACTTC. Amino acids: CASSFIRTSGKGSETQYF.